This note documents a single T cell receptor (beta chain) sequence. The data were obtained in a study of PD-L1 blockade in urothelial cancer. Study overall: Each participant's history included 0 to 3 prior chemotherapy regimens.

CDR1 and CDR2 from the germline V gene are SGHNT and YYREEE (reference sequence). The length of the CDR3 is 15 residues. V lost 5 bases, J lost 4 bases, and 7 bases stayed unmatched. Sequencing used immunoSEQ multiplex PCR; TCRdb keeps in-frame clones, though not all of them. The profile shows 35,000 to 45,000 clones, roughly 92% of them singletons. As to time point: pretreatment peripheral blood. Metastatic or locally advanced urothelial carcinoma was present in the patients. The starting material was PBMCs, obtained around atezolizumab (anti-PD-L1) treatment. This sequence joins TRBV5-4 and TRBJ2-2; 8 bases fit TRBD1. The receptor comes from a woman aged 55-70 years with urothelial cancer. The CDR3 DNA reads as TGTGCCAGCAGACCCGGACAGGGTGGCACCGGGGAGCTGTTTTTT. This gives the protein CASRPGQGGTGELFF.